This TCR beta chain derives from a study of blood T cell repertoires in COVID-19. Looking at the study overall: Whether acute or convalescent, the COVID-19 samples came from the United States, Italy and Spain. Nucleic acid was either cDNA or gDNA, and it came from T cells, B-cell-depleted T cells, or PBMCs.

The table came from immunoSEQ multiplex PCR; TCRdb's copy has only in-frame clones and leaves some out. This table has roughly 300,000 clones, 83% appearing once. The CDR3 length is 15 residues. CDR1 and CDR2 from the germline V gene are SEHNR and FQNEAQ (reference sequence). V was cut by 4 bases and J by 1 base, with 12 bases left in between. The TCR sequence derives from a woman aged 45-60 years with acute or convalescent COVID-19. V is TRBV7-9 and J is TRBJ2-3; TRBD2 might be the D (6 bases). The sample consisted of peripheral blood. Here the CDR3 DNA reads TGTGCCAGCAGCTCCGGGGGACTCCGCACAGATACGCAGTATTTT. The encoded protein is CASSSGGLRTDTQYF. Using reference TRBV7-9 and TRBJ2-3 for the parts outside the CDR3, the full variable domain is DTGVSQNPRHKITKRGQNVTFRCDPISEHNRLYWYRQTLGQGPEFLTYFQNEAQLEKSRLLSDRFSAERPKGSFSTLEIQRTEQGDSAMYLCASSSGGLRTDTQYFGPGTRLTVL.